The T cell receptor beta chain described here comes from a study of T cell responses to AZD1222 COVID-19 vaccine. Study-wide results and limits: At baseline, seropositivity was found in only six or seven AZD1222 recipients. Close to half of spike-specific TCRs reportedly recognize unmutated variant regions. It was only after the peak T cell response that any repertoires were sampled.

Profiled with immunoSEQ multiplex PCR; TCRdb holds only in-frame clones, not every one. This sample has roughly 160,000 clones, with around 88% found just once. Germline CDR1 reads SNHLY; CDR2 reads FYNNEI. The germline V and J ends were trimmed by 11 bases and 2 bases, with 20 bases remaining between them. CDR3 length equals 15 residues. Analysis merged second doses at about 4 or about 12 weeks. Worth noting for this clone: Antigen: not known.

The chain couples TRBV2 to TRBJ2-3; D is unclear. This TCR came from an adult who received the AZD1222 COVID-19 vaccine. The source was peripheral blood, collected 28 days after the second AZD1222 dose. The CDR3 region is CAAKGNSLYTDTQYF. The CDR3 DNA sequence: TGTGCCGCGAAAGGGAACTCGCTTTACACAGATACGCAGTATTTT.